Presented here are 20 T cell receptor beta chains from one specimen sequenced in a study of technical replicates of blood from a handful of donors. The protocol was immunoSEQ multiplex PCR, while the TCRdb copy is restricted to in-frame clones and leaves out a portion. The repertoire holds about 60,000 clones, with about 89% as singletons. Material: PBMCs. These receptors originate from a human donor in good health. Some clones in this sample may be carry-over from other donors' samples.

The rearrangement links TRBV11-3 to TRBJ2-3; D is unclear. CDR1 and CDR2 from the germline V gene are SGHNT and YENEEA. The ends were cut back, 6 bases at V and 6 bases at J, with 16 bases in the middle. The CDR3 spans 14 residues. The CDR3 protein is CASSSRDSQDTQYF. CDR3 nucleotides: TGTGCCAGCAGTTCCCGCGACTCGCAGGATACGCAGTATTTT.

CDR3 sequence (DNA): TGTGCCAGAAGCAAGACTAGCGGGGGGTCGATCTACGAGCAGTACTTC. Translating gives CARSKTSGGSIYEQYF. The rearrangement joins TRBV5-3 to TRBJ2-7; 13 bases fit TRBD2. TRBV5-3 is an ORF for which the function is uncertain. CDR3 length: 16 residues. Trimming at V came to 4 bases and at J to 3 bases, leaving 7 bases not matched to a gene.

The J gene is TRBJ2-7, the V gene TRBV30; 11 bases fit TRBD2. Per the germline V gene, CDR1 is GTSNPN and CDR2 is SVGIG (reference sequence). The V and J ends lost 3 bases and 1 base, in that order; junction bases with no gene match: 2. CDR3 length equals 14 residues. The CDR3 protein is CAWRLAGDSYEQYF. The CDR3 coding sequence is TGTGCCTGGAGACTAGCGGGAGATTCCTACGAGCAGTACTTC.

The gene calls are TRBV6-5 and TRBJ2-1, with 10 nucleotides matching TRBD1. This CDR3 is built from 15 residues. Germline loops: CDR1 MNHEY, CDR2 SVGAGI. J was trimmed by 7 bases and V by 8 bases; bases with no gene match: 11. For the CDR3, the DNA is TGTGCCAGCCGACCGCGACAGGGGGCGGAAAATGAGCAGTTCTTC. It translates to CASRPRQGAENEQFF.

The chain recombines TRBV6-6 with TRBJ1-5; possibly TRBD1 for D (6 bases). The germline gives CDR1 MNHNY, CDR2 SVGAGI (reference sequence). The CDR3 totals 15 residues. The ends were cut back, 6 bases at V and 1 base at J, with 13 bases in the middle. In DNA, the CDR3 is TGTGCCAGCAGCCGACAGGTTGTGAGCAATCAGCCCCAGCATTTT. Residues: CASSRQVVSNQPQHF.

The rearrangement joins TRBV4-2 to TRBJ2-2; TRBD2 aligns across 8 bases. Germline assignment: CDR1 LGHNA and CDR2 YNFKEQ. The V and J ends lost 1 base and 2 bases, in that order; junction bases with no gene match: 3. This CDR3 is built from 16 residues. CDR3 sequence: CASSQGSGINTGELFF. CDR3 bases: TGTGCCAGCAGCCAAGGTAGCGGGATTAACACCGGGGAGCTGTTTTTT.

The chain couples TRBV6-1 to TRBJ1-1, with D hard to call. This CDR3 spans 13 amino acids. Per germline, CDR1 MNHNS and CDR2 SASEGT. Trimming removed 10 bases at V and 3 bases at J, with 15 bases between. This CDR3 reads CATNNGRYTEAFF. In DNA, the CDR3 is TGTGCCACCAATAACGGCAGGTACACTGAAGCTTTCTTT.

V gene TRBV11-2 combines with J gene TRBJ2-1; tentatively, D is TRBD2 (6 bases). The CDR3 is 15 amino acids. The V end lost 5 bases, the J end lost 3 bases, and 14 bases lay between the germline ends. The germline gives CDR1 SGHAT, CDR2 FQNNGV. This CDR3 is CASSPRNSGYNEQFF. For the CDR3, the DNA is TGTGCCAGCAGCCCCCGGAATAGCGGCTACAATGAGCAGTTCTTC.

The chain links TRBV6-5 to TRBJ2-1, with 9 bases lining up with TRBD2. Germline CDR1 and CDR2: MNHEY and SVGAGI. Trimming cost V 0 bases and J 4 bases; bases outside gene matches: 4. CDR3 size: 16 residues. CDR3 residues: CASSYSRLAAYNEQFF. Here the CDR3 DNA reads TGTGCCAGCAGTTACTCAAGACTAGCGGCATACAATGAGCAGTTCTTC.

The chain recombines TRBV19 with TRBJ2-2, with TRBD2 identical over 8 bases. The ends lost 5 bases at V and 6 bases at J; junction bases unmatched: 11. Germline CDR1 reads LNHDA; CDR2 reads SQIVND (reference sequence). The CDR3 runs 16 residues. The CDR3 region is CASSDLAGRYAGELFF. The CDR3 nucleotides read TGTGCCAGTAGTGATTTAGCGGGACGGTATGCCGGGGAGCTGTTTTTT.

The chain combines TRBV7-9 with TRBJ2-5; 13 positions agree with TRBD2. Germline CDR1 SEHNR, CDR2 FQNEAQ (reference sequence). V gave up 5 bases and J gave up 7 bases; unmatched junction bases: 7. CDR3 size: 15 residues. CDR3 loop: CASSQTSGGMRTQYF. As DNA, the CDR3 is TGTGCCAGCAGCCAGACTAGCGGGGGGATGAGGACCCAGTACTTC.

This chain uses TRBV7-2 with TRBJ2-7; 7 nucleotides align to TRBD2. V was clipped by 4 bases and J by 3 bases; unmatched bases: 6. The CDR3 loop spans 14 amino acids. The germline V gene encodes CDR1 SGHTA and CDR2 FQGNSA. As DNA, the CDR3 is TGTGCCAGCAGCTCTAGCGGCGGAGGCTACGAGCAGTACTTC. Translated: CASSSSGGGYEQYF.

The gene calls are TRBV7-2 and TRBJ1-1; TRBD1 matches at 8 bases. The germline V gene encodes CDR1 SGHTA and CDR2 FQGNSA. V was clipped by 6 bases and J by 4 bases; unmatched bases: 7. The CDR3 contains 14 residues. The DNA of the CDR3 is TGTGCCAGCAGTGTACAGGGGGTAGGCACTGAAGCTTTCTTT. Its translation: CASSVQGVGTEAFF.

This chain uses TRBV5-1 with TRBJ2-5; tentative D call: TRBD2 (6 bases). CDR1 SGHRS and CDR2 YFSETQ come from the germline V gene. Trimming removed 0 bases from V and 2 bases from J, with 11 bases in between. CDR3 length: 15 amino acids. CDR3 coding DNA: TGCGCCAGCAGCTTGGGTACCGGGAGACAAGAGACCCAGTACTTC. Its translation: CASSLGTGRQETQYF.

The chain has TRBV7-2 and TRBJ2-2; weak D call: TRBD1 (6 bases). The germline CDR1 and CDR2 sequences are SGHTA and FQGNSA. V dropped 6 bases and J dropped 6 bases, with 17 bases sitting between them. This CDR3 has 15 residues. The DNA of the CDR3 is TGTGCCAGCAGTCCCGGGACAAGAATTGCCGGGGAGCTGTTTTTT. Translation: CASSPGTRIAGELFF.

This CDR3 is CASSRKRDTEAFF. Here the CDR3 DNA reads TGTGCCAGCAGCCGGAAGAGGGACACTGAAGCTTTCTTT. The chain joins TRBV6-5 to TRBJ1-1, with D hard to call. The CDR3 contains 13 residues. The V and J ends lost 6 bases and 3 bases respectively, with 11 bases between them. The germline V gene has CDR1 MNHEY and CDR2 SVGAGI.

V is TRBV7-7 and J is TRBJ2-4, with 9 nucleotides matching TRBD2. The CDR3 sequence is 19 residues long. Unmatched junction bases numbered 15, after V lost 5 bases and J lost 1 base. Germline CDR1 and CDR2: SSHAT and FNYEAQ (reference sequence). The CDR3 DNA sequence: TGTGCCAGCAGCCCCCAGCGGGGTAGCGGGGGAGGGGCCAAAAACATTCAGTACTTC. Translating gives CASSPQRGSGGGAKNIQYF.

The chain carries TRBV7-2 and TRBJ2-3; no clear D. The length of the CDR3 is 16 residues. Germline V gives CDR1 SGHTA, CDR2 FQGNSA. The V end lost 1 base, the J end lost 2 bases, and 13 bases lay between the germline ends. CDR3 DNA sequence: TGTGCCAGCAGCTTAGGAGGTCTATTAAACACAGATACGCAGTATTTT. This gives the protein CASSLGGLLNTDTQYF.

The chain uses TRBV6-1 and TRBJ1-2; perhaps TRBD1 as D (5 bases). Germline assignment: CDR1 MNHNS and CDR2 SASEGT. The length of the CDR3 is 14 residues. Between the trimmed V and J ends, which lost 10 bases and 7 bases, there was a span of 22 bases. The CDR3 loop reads CATKLWGGEVGYTF. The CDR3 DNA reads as TGTGCCACCAAACTTTGGGGAGGGGAGGTTGGCTACACCTTC.

CDR3 bases: TGTGCCAGCACCTCCTCGGATACGCAGTATTTT. Translating gives CASTSSDTQYF. The rearrangement links TRBV7-9 to TRBJ2-3; D not resolved. The CDR3 spans 11 residues. Germline lookup yields CDR1 SEHNR and CDR2 FQNEAQ (reference sequence). Trimming took off 7 bases at V and 6 bases at J, with 8 bases between the two ends.